Listed here are 12 T cell receptor beta chains from one sample, sequenced in a study of CD8+CD57+ T cells in acquired aplastic anemia. Genomic DNA acted as the template from which TCR beta VDJ combination and CDR3 sequence profiling were carried out. Using its own MiXCR run on the reads, TCRdb lists one record per CDR3 protein. In the table there are about 220,000 distinct CDR3 sequences, 30% to 35% of which are singletons. Sequencing was performed on sorted CD4+, CD8+, or CD8+CD57+ T cells (not recorded which) from PBMCs. The receptor source for this set is a human donor in good health, serving as a control.

This clonotype has more than one count but fewer than ten. Just one base apart from a much larger clone, this may be a read error. The CDR3 DNA follows: TGTGCCAGCAGTGGAGGATATCTGAAGGAAAAACTGTTTTTT. As protein: CASSGGYLKEKLFF. This chain joins TRBV2 and TRBJ1-4, with unresolved D. The germline V gene has CDR1 SNHLY and CDR2 FYNNEI. V was cut by 4 bases and J by 8 bases, with 14 bases left in between. This CDR3 contains 14 residues.

As regards this clonotype: A much larger clone is a single base away; this may be a read error. The chain recombines TRBV24-1 with TRBJ2-7, with a tentative D call TRBD2 (5 bases). V lost 4 bases to trimming and J lost 4 bases, with 13 bases between them. This CDR3 comprises 14 residues. Germline V gives CDR1 KGHDR, CDR2 SFDVKD. The CDR3 coding sequence is TGTGCCACCAGTGAAACGTTAGCGCTTTACGAGCAGTACTTC. This encodes CATSETLALYEQYF.

This clonotype is judged medium-sized. This rearrangement joins TRBV29-1 to TRBJ1-5, with D tentatively TRBD1 (6 bases). This CDR3 comprises 13 residues. Per germline, CDR1 SQVTM and CDR2 ANQGSEA. V dropped 3 bases and J dropped 6 bases, with 12 bases sitting between them. CDR3 protein: CSVEGDIGQPQHF. CDR3 in DNA: TGCAGCGTTGAGGGGGACATTGGTCAGCCCCAGCATTTT.

The rearrangement uses TRBV12-3 or TRBV12-4 and TRBJ1-5, with unresolved D. Trimming removed 2 bases from V and 4 bases from J, with 12 bases in between. The CDR3 is 15 residues long. CDR3: CASSLFRQRNQPQHF. For the CDR3, the DNA is TGTGCCAGCAGTTTATTTCGACAAAGGAATCAGCCCCAGCATTTT.

This clonotype has just a few counts. The chain recombines TRBV18 with TRBJ1-5; D unclear. The germline CDR1 and CDR2 sequences are KGHSH and LQKENI. Trimming stripped 2 bases from V and 1 base from J, with 6 bases between. The CDR3 contains 14 residues. CDR3 loop: CASSPVGSNQPQHF. The DNA for the CDR3 is TGTGCCAGCTCACCAGTAGGAAGCAATCAGCCCCAGCATTTT.

This clonotype was counted a few times. The chain recombines TRBV20-1 with TRBJ1-4; the D gene is possibly TRBD1 (5 bases). Germline V gene sequence: CDR1 DFQATT, CDR2 SNEGSKA (reference sequence). The CDR3 runs to 14 residues. CDR3 protein: CSATAGLFNEKLFF. The CDR3 nucleotides are TGCAGCGCCACCGCAGGGCTCTTTAATGAAAAACTGTTTTTT.

This clonotype showed up many times. The rearrangement uses TRBV7-3 and TRBJ2-7; 7 nucleotides line up with TRBD2. CDR3 size: 13 residues. The germline V gene encodes CDR1 SGHTA and CDR2 FQGTGA. Germline trimming cut 5 bases from V and 7 bases from J; bases unmatched to any gene: 8. CDR3 bases: TGTGCCAGCAGCGTCGGGCGGGGGTTGGAGCAGTACTTC. Protein: CASSVGRGLEQYF.

This sequence joins TRBV29-1 and TRBJ2-7, with D tentatively TRBD2 (5 bases). Germline V lookup: CDR1 SQVTM, CDR2 ANQGSEA. V gave up 6 bases and J gave up 2 bases, with 11 bases separating them. This CDR3 contains 12 residues. The CDR3 loop reads CSVREQAYEQYF. The CDR3 DNA sequence: TGCAGCGTGAGGGAGCAGGCCTACGAGCAGTACTTC.

This clonotype occurred once. The chain employs TRBV7-8 and TRBJ2-7; 13 nucleotides align to TRBD2. The end of the DNA fits TRBJ2-5 better, so the J call may be wrong. Germline CDR1 SGHVS, CDR2 FQNEAQ. The CDR3 is made up of 16 amino acids. As DNA, the CDR3 is TGTGCCAGCAGCCCTGCGGGACTAGCGGGGTTGCAGACCCAGTACTTC. Its translation: CASSPAGLAGLQTQYF.

This clonotype was found a few times. The J gene is TRBJ1-5, the V gene TRBV27, with TRBD1 as a possible D gene (5 bases). The CDR3 extends over 16 amino acids. V was cut by 1 base and J by 2 bases, with 12 bases left in between. Looked up from germline, CDR1 is MNHEY and CDR2 is SMNVEV (reference sequence). CDR3 sequence reads: CASSLLGGAGNQPQHF. CDR3 bases: TGTGCCAGCAGTTTATTGGGCGGGGCCGGCAATCAGCCCCAGCATTTT.

At least ten counts were recorded for this clonotype. V gene TRBV20-1 combines with J gene TRBJ1-1, with no clear D. Germline V gene sequence: CDR1 DFQATT, CDR2 SNEGSKA (reference sequence). The CDR3 length is 15 residues. Trimming shortened V by 6 bases and J by 0 bases, and 17 bases separated the two germline ends. The CDR3 protein is CSATRQPGMNTEAFF. The CDR3 DNA sequence: TGCAGTGCCACCCGGCAGCCAGGCATGAACACTGAAGCTTTCTTT.

This chain joins TRBV28 and TRBJ2-7; 11 bases are shared with TRBD2. V shed 10 bases, J shed 4 bases, and the junction held 9 bases outside the gene matches. The CDR3 consists of 14 residues. Germline-derived CDR1 and CDR2 are MDHEN and SYDVKM. The CDR3 here is CATQKTSGGYEQYF. The CDR3 nucleotides are TGTGCCACCCAGAAAACTAGCGGGGGTTACGAGCAGTACTTC.